This T cell receptor (beta chain) derives from a study of breast tumors, draining lymph nodes, adjacent tissues. Breast cancer patients provided tissue from their axillary draining lymph nodes. TCRdb re-analysed the multiplex PCR reads in MiXCR, keeping a single row per CDR3 protein. The sample has about 89,000 distinct CDR3 sequences; approximately 31% are singletons. This clonotype showed up many times. Germline CDR1 is SGHNT and CDR2 is YYREEE (reference sequence). V was trimmed by 4 bases and J by 3 bases, leaving 15 bases between them. CDR3 length: 15 amino acids. This receptor was identified in a female donor with breast cancer. Some clones in this sample may be carry-over from other donors' samples. Input material: axillary lymph node tissue. J is TRBJ2-3 and V is TRBV5-4, with D tentatively TRBD1 or TRBD2 (5 bases each). CDR3: CASSPGTHGTDTQYF. CDR3 sequence (DNA): TGTGCCAGCAGCCCCGGGACCCACGGGACAGATACGCAGTATTTT.